The next 32 T cell receptor beta chains were all read from a single sample in a study of vaccination and CD4 T cells after COVID-19. TCRdb used MiXCR to reprocess the PCR reads, holding one entry per CDR3 protein. The sample has just under 30,000 distinct CDR3 sequences, approximately 48% seen once. The time point: late sampling 161 to 241 days after vaccination in a few convalescent patients. The sample consisted of CD4+ T cells from blood, taken about 7 months after SARS-CoV-2 vaccination. These receptor sequences come from a human donor who had recovered from COVID-19.

This clonotype was observed a few times. The genes are TRBV20-1 and TRBJ1-6; 7 nucleotides match TRBD1. CDR3 length: 17 residues. Germline-derived CDR1 and CDR2 are DFQATT and SNEGSKA (reference sequence). Trimming removed 5 bases from V and 0 bases from J; junction bases left unmatched: 10. In DNA form, the CDR3 reads TGCAGTGCTGCAGGGGGACAAGGGAGCTCCTATAATTCACCCCTCCACTTT. Residues: CSAAGGQGSSYNSPLHF.

This chain uses TRBV6-5 with TRBJ1-2; 7 bases are a match to TRBD1. The J segment lost 7 bases and the V segment lost 2 bases, leaving 7 bases of the junction unmatched. Germline CDR1 and CDR2: MNHEY and SVGAGI. This CDR3 spans 14 amino acids. DNA of the CDR3: TGTGCCAGCAGTTACCGTACCAGGGGGGGTGGCTACACCTTC. Protein sequence: CASSYRTRGGGYTF.

This clonotype appeared a few times. The chain has TRBV19 and TRBJ1-1; D ambiguous. Germline-derived CDR1 and CDR2 are LNHDA and SQIVND (reference sequence). The CDR3 totals 13 residues. V gave up 7 bases and J gave up 3 bases, with 12 bases separating them. Written as DNA, the CDR3 is TGTGCCAGTAAATGGGCCTTGGACACTGAAGCTTTCTTT. It is translated as CASKWALDTEAFF.

This chain links TRBV2 with TRBJ2-2, with 11 bases that match TRBD1. The CDR3 loop spans 14 amino acids. The germline gives CDR1 SNHLY, CDR2 FYNNEI. V gave up 8 bases and J gave up 6 bases; unmatched junction bases: 5. The CDR3 DNA reads as TGTGCCAGCGATCCGGGACAGGGGGCCGGGGAGCTGTTTTTT. Translating it yields CASDPGQGAGELFF.

The V gene is TRBV19, the J gene TRBJ2-5, with 10 nucleotides matching TRBD2. Trimming cost V 3 bases and J 5 bases; bases outside gene matches: 9. The germline V gene has CDR1 LNHDA and CDR2 SQIVND (reference sequence). There are 16 residues in the CDR3. CDR3 coding DNA: TGTGCCAGTAGTATCCCTAGCGGGAGAGGAAGGGAGACCCAGTACTTC. Protein sequence: CASSIPSGRGRETQYF.

This clonotype was observed a single time. The V gene is TRBV10-3, the J gene TRBJ2-5; TRBD2 matches at 12 bases. Germline values: CDR1 ENHRY, CDR2 SYGVKD. CDR3 length: 15 residues. Germline trimming cut 4 bases from V and 5 bases from J; bases unmatched to any gene: 5. Written as DNA, the CDR3 is TGTGCCATCAGTGGCGGGACTAGCGGGCCGGAGACCCAGTACTTC. Encoded protein: CAISGGTSGPETQYF.

This sequence joins TRBV7-9 and TRBJ2-3, with 12 nucleotides matching TRBD1. This CDR3 comprises 17 residues. J gave up 4 bases and V 7 bases, and 12 bases lay outside the gene matches. CDR1 is SEHNR and CDR2 is FQNEAQ in the germline V gene (reference sequence). CDR3 in DNA: TGTGCCAGCAATCATGGGGGACAGGGGGCTTTAGCAGATACGCAGTATTTT. It is translated as CASNHGGQGALADTQYF.

V is TRBV21-1 and J is TRBJ2-3; whether TRBD1, the table's D call, matches the DNA was not checked. TRBV21-1 is a pseudogene locus. This CDR3 is built from 14 residues. The CDR3 region has the DNA TGTGCCAGCAGCAATGGGGGGGTTGCAGATACGCAGTATTTT. Its protein is CASSNGGVADTQYF.

This clonotype was counted between two and nine times. The rearrangement uses TRBV6-1 and TRBJ1-5; 9 bases match TRBD1. Germline CDR1 and CDR2: MNHNS and SASEGT. There are 14 residues in the CDR3. With 6 bases clipped from V and 5 bases from J, the junction kept 5 bases outside the gene matches. The CDR3 is CASSLTGGHQPQHF. The CDR3 DNA sequence: TGTGCCAGCAGCCTTACAGGGGGCCATCAGCCCCAGCATTTT.

This clonotype was counted a few times. The chain employs TRBV7-8 and TRBJ1-5; the D is unclear. This CDR3 contains 16 residues. The V end was cut by 5 bases, the J end by 1 base, with 15 bases between. The germline CDR1 and CDR2 sequences are SGHVS and FQNEAQ. As DNA, the CDR3 is TGTGCCAGCAGCCCAGACCGGATTTCGAGCAATCAGCCCCAGCATTTT. Encoded protein: CASSPDRISSNQPQHF. The whole variable domain, filled in from reference TRBV7-8 and TRBJ1-5, reads GAGVSQSPRYKVAKRGQDVALRCDPISGHVSLFWYQQALGQGPEFLTYFQNEAQLDKSGLPSDRFFAERPEGSVSTLKIQRTQQEDSAVYLCASSPDRISSNQPQHFGDGTRLSIL.

The chain is built from TRBV24-1 and TRBJ2-1, with 11 bases lining up with TRBD2. CDR3 size: 14 residues. Losses at the gene ends were 5 bases for V and 12 bases for J; bases not matched to a gene: 8. CDR1 is KGHDR and CDR2 is SFDVKD in the germline V gene. CDR3 region: CATSGGTSGLVQFF. The CDR3 DNA sequence: TGTGCCACCAGTGGTGGGACTAGCGGTCTCGTGCAGTTCTTC.

V is TRBV28 and J is TRBJ2-5; D is undetermined. CDR1 MDHEN and CDR2 SYDVKM come from the germline V gene. The CDR3 is 11 amino acids. The V end was cut by 3 bases, the J end by 5 bases, with 4 bases between. Written as DNA, the CDR3 is TGTGCCAGCAGTTTTTCCGAGACCCAGTACTTC. Translating gives CASSFSETQYF.

This clonotype was picked up a small number of times. The chain has TRBV20-1 and TRBJ2-7, with 9 bases aligning to TRBD2. The CDR3 spans 14 residues. The germline gives CDR1 DFQATT, CDR2 SNEGSKA (reference sequence). V shed 1 base and J 2 bases; nucleotides not matched to a gene: 3. The CDR3 loop is CSARGLAATYEQYF. DNA for the CDR3: TGCAGTGCTAGAGGACTAGCGGCCACCTACGAGCAGTACTTC.

The genes are TRBV19 and TRBJ1-1, with a possible D match to TRBD1 (6 bases). The CDR3 sequence is 15 residues long. Germline V lookup: CDR1 LNHDA, CDR2 SQIVND (reference sequence). V was pared by 7 bases and J by 1 base, with 16 bases between. CDR3 loop: CASTSRDRTNTEAFF. CDR3 bases: TGTGCCAGTACCTCTCGAGACAGGACGAACACTGAAGCTTTCTTT.

This chain connects TRBV18 to TRBJ1-5; the match to TRBD1 covers 7 bases. The CDR3 has 13 amino acids. Trimming removed 4 bases from V and 5 bases from J; junction bases left unmatched: 2. Germline CDR1 KGHSH, CDR2 LQKENI. In DNA form, the CDR3 reads TGTGCCAGCTCACGACAGGGTGATCAGCCCCAGCATTTT. Its protein is CASSRQGDQPQHF.

The gene calls are TRBV6-1 and TRBJ2-1, with D perhaps being TRBD1 or TRBD2 (5 bases each). This CDR3 contains 13 residues. Germline CDR1 is MNHNS and CDR2 is SASEGT. V lost 2 bases and J lost 5, with 7 bases in between. The CDR3 sequence: CASSEQGHNEQFF. The CDR3 region has the DNA TGTGCCAGCAGTGAACAGGGACACAATGAGCAGTTCTTC.

J is TRBJ2-1 and V is TRBV7-2; no clear D. V dropped 5 bases and J dropped 8 bases, with 16 bases sitting between them. Per germline, CDR1 SGHTA and CDR2 FQGNSA. CDR3 length: 14 amino acids. The CDR3 bases are TGTGCCAGCAGCCCCCGAGTTTGGATTTATGAGCAGTTCTTC. Protein: CASSPRVWIYEQFF.

This clonotype was seen a handful of times. The chain is built from TRBV27 and TRBJ2-7, with D perhaps TRBD2 (6 bases). This CDR3 region has 16 residues. Germline V gene sequence: CDR1 MNHEY, CDR2 SMNVEV (reference sequence). V gave up 5 bases and J gave up 6 bases, with 23 bases separating them. CDR3 nucleotide sequence: TGTGCCAGCAGTCCCCAAGTGGTGGAGGGCAAGGGCGAGCAGTACTTC. Protein sequence: CASSPQVVEGKGEQYF.

This clonotype has only a few counts. This sequence joins TRBV27 and TRBJ2-1, with D possibly called TRBD1 or TRBD2 (5 bases each). Trimming pared 7 bases from V and 7 bases from J, leaving 14 bases between. Germline values: CDR1 MNHEY, CDR2 SMNVEV (reference sequence). This CDR3 spans 13 amino acids. The CDR3 reads CASTGVGANEQFF. CDR3 nucleotide sequence: TGTGCCAGCACCGGGGTTGGGGCTAATGAGCAGTTCTTC.

The gene calls are TRBV20-1 and TRBJ1-2, with 9 bases fitting TRBD1. Trimming removed 3 bases from V and 3 bases from J; junction bases left unmatched: 8. Germline V gene data show CDR1 as DFQATT and CDR2 as SNEGSKA (reference sequence). The CDR3 totals 15 residues. CDR3 sequence reads: CSASMRGQGDYGYTF. The CDR3 coding sequence is TGCAGTGCTAGTATGCGGGGACAGGGCGACTATGGCTACACCTTC.

The chain carries TRBV7-6 and TRBJ2-7, with D perhaps TRBD2 (5 bases). Trimming took off 2 bases at V and 1 base at J, with 9 bases between the two ends. This CDR3 is 14 amino acids long. Germline assignment: CDR1 SGHVS and CDR2 FNYEAQ. The CDR3 DNA follows: TGTGCCAGCAGCTTATTTTCGGGATCCTACGAGCAGTACTTC. Translated, it gives CASSLFSGSYEQYF.

This clonotype occurred a few times. The chain is built from TRBV27 and TRBJ2-1; 7 nucleotides align to TRBD2. This CDR3 is 15 amino acids long. In germline, CDR1 is MNHEY, CDR2 SMNVEV (reference sequence). With V trimmed by 6 bases and J by 8 bases, 13 bases remained unmatched. As DNA, the CDR3 is TGTGCCAGCAGATCCGGGACTATTCATGTCGATGAGCAGTTCTTC. Translating gives CASRSGTIHVDEQFF.

V is TRBV7-2 and J is TRBJ2-5; no reliable D call. Germline V gene lookup returns CDR1 SGHTA and CDR2 FQGNSA. Trimming stripped 5 bases from V and 0 bases from J, with 10 bases between. The CDR3 contains 14 residues. This CDR3 is CASSGARYQETQYF. CDR3 sequence (DNA): TGTGCCAGCAGCGGTGCCAGGTACCAAGAGACCCAGTACTTC.

Only a few counts were recorded for this clonotype. This chain joins TRBV10-1 and TRBJ2-2, with a tentative D call TRBD2 (6 bases). This CDR3 is built from 15 residues. CDR1 is WNHNN, CDR2 SYGVQD, per germline (reference sequence). V was clipped by 0 bases and J by 4 bases, with 9 bases between them. The CDR3, as DNA: TGCGCCAGCAGTGAGTCAGTGGGGGGCACCGGGGAGCTGTTTTTT. Its protein product is CASSESVGGTGELFF.

This chain joins TRBV11-2 and TRBJ2-3; D is perhaps TRBD1 (6 bases). Germline lookup yields CDR1 SGHAT and CDR2 FQNNGV. Trimming took off 5 bases at V and 3 bases at J, with 18 bases between the two ends. This CDR3 comprises 16 residues. CDR3 residues: CASSHRDGVATDTQYF. In DNA, the CDR3 is TGTGCCAGCAGCCACAGGGACGGGGTGGCTACAGATACGCAGTATTTT.

The sample holds a few counts of this clonotype. The V and J genes are TRBV20-1 and TRBJ1-1; 8 bases are shared with TRBD1. The CDR3 sequence is 13 residues long. The V and J ends lost 0 bases and 5 bases, in that order; junction bases with no gene match: 2. The germline CDR1 and CDR2 sequences are DFQATT and SNEGSKA (reference sequence). CDR3 sequence: CSAREQGETEAFF. Written as DNA, the CDR3 is TGCAGTGCTAGAGAACAGGGGGAGACTGAAGCTTTCTTT.

The chain carries TRBV20-1 and TRBJ2-5; D unclear. The V end was cut by 3 bases, the J end by 5 bases, with 16 bases between. The germline gives CDR1 DFQATT, CDR2 SNEGSKA (reference sequence). The CDR3 loop spans 14 amino acids. The CDR3 DNA sequence: TGCAGTGCTAGTTACACGGTCCTTGGGGAGACCCAGTACTTC. The encoded protein is CSASYTVLGETQYF.

V gene TRBV20-1 combines with J gene TRBJ2-5; 10 positions agree with TRBD2. Germline lookup yields CDR1 DFQATT and CDR2 SNEGSKA (reference sequence). Trimming cost V 2 bases and J 1 base; bases outside gene matches: 7. This CDR3 spans 16 amino acids. Written as DNA, the CDR3 is TGCAGTGCTAGAAGGGGGACTAGCGCATCCCAAGAGACCCAGTACTTC. Protein sequence: CSARRGTSASQETQYF.

The V and J genes are TRBV2 and TRBJ1-2; 8 bases fit TRBD1. Germline values: CDR1 SNHLY, CDR2 FYNNEI. V shed 6 bases and J 4 bases; nucleotides not matched to a gene: 1. CDR3 size: 12 residues. CDR3 bases: TGTGCCAGCAGAGGACAGGGCTATGGCTACACCTTC. Residues: CASRGQGYGYTF. The variable domain in full, with the rest retrieved from reference TRBV2 and TRBJ1-2, is EPEVTQTPSHQVTQMGQEVILRCVPISNHLYFYWYRQILGQKVEFLVSFYNNEISEKSEIFDDQFSVERPDGSNFTLKIRSTKLEDSAMYFCASRGQGYGYTFGSGTRLTVV.

Points on this clonotype: A junction end diverges from the germline sequence, so it may reflect a read error. This chain connects TRBV7-9 to TRBJ2-7; 7 bases fit TRBD2. This CDR3 is 17 amino acids long. Germline CDR1 reads SEHNR; CDR2 reads FQNEAQ (reference sequence). CDR3 DNA: TGTGCCAGCAGCCCCTCCCTGGGGGGGGTTTTCTCCCACGAGCAGTACTTC. It is translated as CASSPSLGGVFSHEQYF.

DNA of the CDR3: TGCGCCAGCAGCGCGACAGGGGATTACAATGAGCAGTTCTTC. This encodes CASSATGDYNEQFF. This chain connects TRBV5-1 to TRBJ2-1, with 8 bases lining up with TRBD1. Germline V gives CDR1 SGHRS, CDR2 YFSETQ. The CDR3 length is 14 residues. Trimming at V came to 4 bases and at J to 4 bases, leaving 4 bases not matched to a gene.

This clonotype was seen more than once but under ten times. The chain carries TRBV19 and TRBJ1-5, with no clear D. This CDR3 region has 13 residues. Deletions cut 7 bases from V and 3 bases from J, with 10 bases between. The germline V gene has CDR1 LNHDA and CDR2 SQIVND (reference sequence). In nucleotides, the CDR3 is TGTGCCAGTAATTGGAAGCCCAATCAGCCCCAGCATTTT. It specifies CASNWKPNQPQHF.